The clone carrying this TCR beta chain was seen only a few times. The antigen is undetermined. The CDR3 consists of 17 residues. Germline CDR1 and CDR2: SGHRS and YFSETQ. V lost 4 bases, J lost 3 bases, and 13 bases stayed unmatched. The data belong to a study of glioma-infiltrating T cells after dendritic cell vaccination. In the study overall: At biweekly intervals, patients got three intradermal dendritic cell vaccine injections. Findings of the study overall: Few patients contributed both blood and tumor specimens.

The protocol was immunoSEQ multiplex PCR, while the TCRdb copy is restricted to in-frame clones and leaves out a portion. The sample includes roughly 96,000 clones, 70% to 80% of them seen just once. This TCR was sampled from a human donor with glioblastoma. This rearrangement joins TRBV5-1 to TRBJ2-3; 8 bases are shared with TRBD2. The sequencing here drew on blood, taken before dendritic cell vaccination. The CDR3 spells CASSPHLSGSRTDTQYF. CDR3 bases: TGCGCCAGCAGCCCTCACCTCAGCGGGAGTCGGACAGATACGCAGTATTTT.